This section outlines one T cell receptor (beta chain) sequence together with its context. Its cognate antigen is unknown. Clones were sequenced by immunoSEQ multiplex PCR, and TCRdb holds only the in-frame ones, with some missing. Altogether 14,000 to 15,000 clones are present, roughly 60% being singletons, with the ten largest covering about 16%. The sample belongs to a study of radiation and T cells in renal cell carcinoma. Treatment of the sample: treatment-naive control, cytoreductive nephrectomy. Controls were unirradiated tumors from treatment-naive cytoreductive nephrectomy patients. Sequenced control tumors were from about a dozen males and several females, median age approximately 60. Regarding the study as a whole: Only small tumor regions of roughly 0.96 g were sampled. Compared with controls, irradiated tumors showed greater TCR clonality.

The material was tumor tissue, obtained from a patient whose treatment was nephrectomy without radiotherapy. The receptor's source is a man aged 55 to 70 with renal cell carcinoma.

The CDR3 DNA reads as TGTGCCATCAGAGGGGGAGGACGGAGCCAAGACACCATATATTTT. Its translation: CAIRGGGRSQDTIYF. The rearrangement links TRBV10-3 to TRBJ1-3, with D tentatively TRBD1 (6 bases). CDR3 length equals 15 residues. In germline, CDR1 is ENHRY, CDR2 SYGVKD. The V end lost 6 bases, the J end lost 8 bases, and 20 bases lay between the germline ends.